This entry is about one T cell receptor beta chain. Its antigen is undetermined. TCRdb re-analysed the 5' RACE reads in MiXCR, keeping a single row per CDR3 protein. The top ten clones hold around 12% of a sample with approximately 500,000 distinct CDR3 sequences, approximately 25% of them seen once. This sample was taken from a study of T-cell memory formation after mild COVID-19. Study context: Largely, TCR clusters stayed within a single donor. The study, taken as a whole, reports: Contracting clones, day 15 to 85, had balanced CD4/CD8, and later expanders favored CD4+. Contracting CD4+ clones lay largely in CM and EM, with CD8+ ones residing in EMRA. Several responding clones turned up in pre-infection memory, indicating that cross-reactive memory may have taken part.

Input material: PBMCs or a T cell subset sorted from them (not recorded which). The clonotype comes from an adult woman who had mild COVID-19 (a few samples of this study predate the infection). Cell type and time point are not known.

The CDR3 here is CASSSERGEYYEQYF. The DNA for the CDR3 is TGTGCCAGCAGCTCGGAGCGGGGGGAATACTACGAGCAGTACTTC. The gene calls are TRBV7-2 and TRBJ2-7, with TRBD2 identical over 9 bases. Trimming removed 4 bases from V and 3 bases from J; junction bases left unmatched: 7. The CDR3 runs to 15 residues. Germline-derived CDR1 and CDR2 are SGHTA and FQGNSA.